The sequence of this T cell receptor (beta chain) was determined in a study of HIV-infected patients and healthy controls. MiXCR was run by TCRdb on the 5' RACE reads, yielding one entry per CDR3 protein. Among 18,000 or so distinct CDR3 sequences, 15% to 20% were seen once, and the ten largest hold 33%. The V gene's germline CDR1 is LNHNV and CDR2 YYDKDF (reference sequence). This CDR3 region has 15 residues. The germline V and J ends were trimmed by 4 bases and 10 bases, with 17 bases remaining between them. The sequence came from a human donor in good health. J is TRBJ1-6 and V is TRBV15; the D gene is possibly TRBD1 (6 bases). The sample was CD8+ T cells from blood. The CDR3 region has the DNA TGTGCCACCAGCAAATCACAGGGAGAGGGATCACCCCTCCACTTT. Its protein is CATSKSQGEGSPLHF.